Below, one T cell receptor beta chain is given with its context. Its antigen is currently not known. Base qualities were left out, and no much larger clone turns up one base away. The sample is drawn from a study of cytomegalovirus exposure and HLA in healthy donors (TCRdb year 2017). For the study in its entirety: According to an earlier analysis of a few hundred of the donors, about 179 million T cells yielded 90 million to 130 million unique TCR beta sequences and about 300 Gb of sequence data. Approximately 310 gigabases of sequencing data and some 85 million unique TCR sequences were included in an early release covering several hundred HLA-typed donors. Of the 350 to 450 genotyped donors, 65% to 90% fell in the genetic ancestry cluster associated with self-reported Caucasian donors. The study was designed to test whether signatures of past pathogen exposure could be identified by cataloging public T cell receptors. The T cell repertoires of several hundred subjects were profiled by immunosequencing and related to cytomegalovirus serostatus. A separate validation cohort of 90 to 150 different subjects was used in addition to the roughly 670-subject first cohort. To predict cytomegalovirus infection status, the study brought together high-throughput TCR immunosequencing, statistical association of individual TCRs with disease status, and machine learning. A later analysis re-analyzed previously published TCR beta repertoires from roughly 630 donors and added high-resolution HLA genotyping to study TCR occurrence patterns. Rather than drawing on any new phenotypic data, the later analysis identified candidate immune exposures from TCR beta sequences and the way those sequences occurred across donors. To decide whether each TCR beta V gene segment behaved as functional or pseudogenic, an earlier analysis of over 500 of the donors relied on high-throughput TCR beta sequencing. Donor age, sex, ethnicity and CMV serostatus were compiled alongside the repertoire data. A later genetic analysis used genome-wide SNP genotypes for about 60% of the roughly 670 donors, treating that subset as a discovery cohort. Every discovery cohort repertoire had been produced on one sequencing platform. HLA typing included class I and class II loci at four-digit resolution. Typing coverage differed by locus: A, B, C, DRB1 and DQB1 were typed in roughly 620-630 donors, DQA1 in about 500, DPA1 in nearly 610, and DPB1 in 472. About five DR-DQ haplotypes were treated as single units for association and clustering because of strong linkage in the cohort. Across 300 to 500 genotyped donors of the cohort, an average of roughly 200,000 unique TCR beta nucleotide sequences per donor were sequenced, and roughly 20% of those sequences were non-productive.

Receptor amplification or capture employed the immunoSEQ multiplex PCR assay. For the multiplex PCR, a mixture combining 60 forward primers for TCR Vbeta segments and 13 reverse primers for TCR Jbeta segments was used. A multiplex PCR assay on genomic DNA amplified the CDR3 region of rearranged TCR beta genes. On the Illumina HiSeq System, the amplified TCR beta libraries were sequenced as 87-base-pair reads. As for the authors' bioinformatics: A later analysis counted about 76 million unique TCR beta chains across the 550 to 800 repertoires, and some 11 million of these chains were shared by at least two donors. Raw reads were error-corrected and collapsed into unique sequences by a nearest-neighbor algorithm in which closely related sequences were merged to remove PCR and sequencing errors. Alignment of CDR3 sequences to IMGT reference sequences was used to assign V, D and J gene segments. For a sequence to be retained, a match of at least six nucleotides to both a V gene segment and a J gene segment was required. Rearrangements were called productive when the CDR3 lacked stop codons and stayed in frame with V and J; all others were non-productive. Following IMGT convention, CDR3 was defined as the stretch from the second conserved V-encoded cysteine to the conserved J-encoded phenylalanine. In an earlier analysis of around 600 of the donors, sequences lacking an unambiguous match to a single V gene segment were excluded. An earlier analysis of several hundred of the donors classified V segments as functional when productive rearrangements were above 56.7% and as segregating when the standard deviation between donors was above 5%. A statistical classification framework was built for diagnosing cytomegalovirus status from the catalog of TCR beta chain sequences. In a later analysis, V and J genes were assigned by comparing TCR nucleotide sequences against IMGT/GENE-DB human TR gene sequences. Using the TCRdist pipeline, a later analysis assigned CDR3 sequences along with most-parsimonious VDJ recombination scenarios. A later analysis defined each TCR beta chain by its CDR3 amino acid sequence plus V-gene family, and excluded reads lacking a unique V-gene family. A later analysis removed 450 to 600 highly shared, low-generation-probability nucleotide sequences to deal with suspected cross-contamination and a sequencing artifact. A later analysis calculated a clonal expansion index for each public chain from normalized within-repertoire ranks of inferred template counts. In a later analysis, generation probabilities were computed using a VDJ recombination model fitted to out-of-frame rearrangements, and the results were checked against IGoR. Hypergeometric tests were used in a later analysis to score TCR-TCR, TCR-HLA and TCR-CMV co-occurrence, with a repertoire-size bias correction applied to the TCR pairs. In a later analysis, false discovery rates were estimated by permuting HLA or CMV assignments 20 times. In a later analysis, co-occurring TCRs were grouped using DBSCAN, with TCRdist sequence similarity added in when clustering inside HLA-allele-positive subsets. Repertoires with fewer than 30,000 or more than 120,000 public chains were left out of co-occurrence clustering, as were several repertoires with anomalous nucleotide sharing. Not all clones reach the TCRdb copy of this immuneACCESS table, which keeps in-frame sequences only. Checked studies attribute under half of the gap to unresolved V genes and leave the rest unexplained. V, J and clone size were drawn from that table, and D and trimming were deduced from the DNA. This sample has under 65,000 clones in its table, and almost 85% of those were observed once. Around 2.8% of the sample is in the top ten clones.

The cohort consisted of 600 to 700 healthy bone marrow donors. At the time of sampling, every cohort member was nominally healthy, though immune exposures that went unrecorded were likely present. The donor was CMV seronegative and was included in the group of a few hundred seronegative cohort members. Every donor gave a peripheral blood sample, and the peripheral blood mononuclear cells from that sample were used for TCR beta sequencing. Genomic DNA was extracted from the blood cell samples with the Qiagen DNeasy Blood Extraction Kit. CDR1 MRHNA and CDR2 SNTAGT were looked up in the germline V gene. The CDR3 covers 14 residues, taking in both the cysteine and the phenylalanine. Kept here is only the CDR3 DNA, which spans 42 bases and is read in frame from base 1. Deletion took 6 bases off V and 2 bases off J, with a span of 13 bases between the germline ends. On the study overall, not on this receptor specifically: A later genetic analysis reported fewer N-insertions in productive TCRs among donors in an Asian-associated ancestry cluster than the approximately 670-donor mean. In the study, roughly 160 TCR beta chains were listed as associated with cytomegalovirus. It was suggested by the authors that the approach could potentially be generalized to other disease states and immunological phenotypes. The cohort was sequenced for TCR beta chains only, and without alpha or paired-chain data the features that could be detected were limited. Assigning TCR associations to individual alleles was difficult when HLA alleles, especially DR and DQ, strongly co-occurred. The classifier was reported to diagnose cytomegalovirus status with high specificity and sensitivity in both the original and validation cohorts. In a later analysis, 15,000 to 20,000 TCR beta sequences were associated with specific HLA alleles at a false discovery rate of 0.05. In an earlier analysis of some 540 of the donors, most TCR beta V segments appeared in productive rearrangements about 87% or about 30% of the time, broadly matching IMGT annotations. HLA typing was unavailable for some donors at each locus, so association tests used only the typed subset. Because counts were too low, around 17 rarely observed V segments, including chromosome 9 orphons, were left out of the earlier analysis of 587 of the donors. Linkage disequilibrium might explain the correlated functional status among segregating V segments, but an unknown experimental factor could not be ruled out. Compared with equally common non-associated chains, HLA-associated TCR beta chains in a later analysis were more clonally expanded and had lower generation probabilities. Immune exposure information for the cohort was limited to CMV serostatus. An association between a missense DCLRE1C variant and V-gene and J-gene trimming of TCR beta chains was found in a later genetic analysis and replicated in an independent cohort. Most CMV-associated TCR beta chains appeared to be HLA-restricted in a later analysis, and the HLA associations seemed to be driven largely by CMV exposure. A few of the identified cytomegalovirus-associated TCR beta chains were confirmed in vitro to be specific for cytomegalovirus antigens. The 87-base-pair reads could not distinguish some IMGT-functional V segments, including TRBV6-2 and TRBV6-3, so those segments were excluded. Sequencing depth was assumed to be roughly uniform across donors in the presence/absence analyses, though that assumption may not hold. While some public TCRs were present in many individuals, most TCR sequences turned up only very rarely across donors. In a later analysis, the rate of TCR association differed among HLA loci, with DRB1 alleles having the most associated TCRs and HLA-C alleles having the fewest. A further reported finding was that TCR beta sequences accurately predicted the HLA-A and HLA-B alleles for most subjects in the first cohort. In a later analysis, several top co-occurrence clusters were reported to appear linked to parvovirus B19, influenza, CMV and Epstein-Barr virus. A cluster of highly shared sequence variants was judged likely to be a technical artifact of the sequencing pipeline.

The sequence derives from a man in his fifties or sixties in good health and CMV-seronegative. The source material was PBMCs. Rearrangement joined TRBV6-4 to TRBJ1-2, with TRBD1 as a weak D call on 6 bases. The nucleotides read TGTGCCAGCAGGAACACAGGGACCAACTATGGCTACACCTTC. It is translated as CASRNTGTNYGYTF.